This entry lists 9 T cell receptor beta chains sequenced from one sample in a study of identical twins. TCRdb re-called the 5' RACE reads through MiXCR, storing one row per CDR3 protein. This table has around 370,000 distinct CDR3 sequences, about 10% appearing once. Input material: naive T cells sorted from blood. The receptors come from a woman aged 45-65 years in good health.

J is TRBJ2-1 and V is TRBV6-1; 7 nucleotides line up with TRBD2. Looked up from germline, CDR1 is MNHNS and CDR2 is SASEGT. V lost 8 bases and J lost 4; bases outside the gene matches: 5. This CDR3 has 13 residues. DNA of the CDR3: TGTGCCAGCGGGGGGGGAGTGTACAATGAGCAGTTCTTC. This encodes CASGGGVYNEQFF.

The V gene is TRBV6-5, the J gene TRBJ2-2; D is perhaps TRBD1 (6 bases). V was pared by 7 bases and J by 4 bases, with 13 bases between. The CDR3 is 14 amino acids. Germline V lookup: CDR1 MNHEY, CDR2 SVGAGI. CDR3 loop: CASTLTGLTGELFF. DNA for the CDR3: TGTGCCAGCACCTTGACAGGCCTCACCGGGGAGCTGTTTTTT.

CDR3 sequence reads: CASSPTGSSPLHF. The CDR3 coding sequence is TGTGCCAGCAGCCCAACAGGTTCTTCACCCCTCCACTTT. V and J are TRBV7-2 and TRBJ1-6, with a tentative D call TRBD1 (5 bases). CDR1 is SGHTA, CDR2 FQGNSA, per germline. The CDR3 length is 13 residues. V was trimmed by 5 bases and J by 9 bases, leaving 11 bases between them.

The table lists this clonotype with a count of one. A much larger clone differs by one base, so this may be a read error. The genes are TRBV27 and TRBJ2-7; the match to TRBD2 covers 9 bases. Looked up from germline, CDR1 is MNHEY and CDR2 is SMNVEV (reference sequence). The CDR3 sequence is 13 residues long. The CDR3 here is CASSASGTYDQYF. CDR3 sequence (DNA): TGTGCCAGCAGTGCTAGCGGGACCTACGACCAGTACTTC.

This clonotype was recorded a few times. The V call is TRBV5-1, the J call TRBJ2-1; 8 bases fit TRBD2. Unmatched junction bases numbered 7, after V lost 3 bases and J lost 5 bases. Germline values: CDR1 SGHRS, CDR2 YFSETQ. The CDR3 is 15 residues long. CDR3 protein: CASSSGLAPNNEQFF. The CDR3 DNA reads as TGCGCCAGCAGCTCCGGACTAGCCCCTAACAATGAGCAGTTCTTC.

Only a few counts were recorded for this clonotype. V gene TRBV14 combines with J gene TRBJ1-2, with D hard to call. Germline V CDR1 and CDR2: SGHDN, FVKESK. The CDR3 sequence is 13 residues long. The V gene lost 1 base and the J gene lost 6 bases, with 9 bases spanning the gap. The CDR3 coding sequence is TGTGCCAGCAGCCAAGTAGACACCAATGGCTACACCTTC. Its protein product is CASSQVDTNGYTF.

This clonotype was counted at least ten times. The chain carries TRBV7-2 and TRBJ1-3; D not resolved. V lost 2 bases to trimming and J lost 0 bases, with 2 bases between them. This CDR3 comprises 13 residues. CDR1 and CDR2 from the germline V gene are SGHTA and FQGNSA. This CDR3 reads CASSLNSGNTIYF. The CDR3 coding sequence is TGTGCCAGCAGCTTAAACTCTGGAAACACCATATATTTT.

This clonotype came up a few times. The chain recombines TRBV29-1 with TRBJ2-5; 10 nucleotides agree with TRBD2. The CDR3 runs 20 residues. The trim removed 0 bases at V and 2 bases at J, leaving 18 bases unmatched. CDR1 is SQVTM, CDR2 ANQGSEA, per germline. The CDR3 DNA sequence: TGCAGCGTTGAAGATCCGTTGGAGGCAGCGGGAGGGCCTATTCAAGAGACCCAGTACTTC. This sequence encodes CSVEDPLEAAGGPIQETQYF.

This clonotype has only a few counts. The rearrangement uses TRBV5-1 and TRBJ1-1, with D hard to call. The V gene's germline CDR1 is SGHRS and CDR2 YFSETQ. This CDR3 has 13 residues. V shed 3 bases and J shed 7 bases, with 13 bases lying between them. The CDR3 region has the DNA TGCGCCAGCAGCTCGGCCCTTCTGGGTGAAGCTTTCTTT. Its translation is CASSSALLGEAFF.